The present T cell receptor (beta chain) was sequenced within a study of blood T cell repertoires in COVID-19. Libraries were prepared by immunoSEQ multiplex PCR; TCRdb keeps only in-frame clonotypes and omits some of them. The sample includes about 250,000 clones, about four fifths of them seen just once. The CDR3 has 15 residues. Between the trimmed V and J ends, which lost 1 base and 0 bases, there was a span of 10 bases. CDR1 and CDR2 from the germline V gene are SGHKS and YYEKEE (reference sequence). The chain links TRBV5-5 to TRBJ1-1, with a weak D call TRBD1 (6 bases). Sequencing was performed on PBMCs or T cells enriched from blood (not recorded which). This receptor was obtained from a man aged 45 to 65 who had recovered from COVID-19. For the CDR3, the DNA is TGTGCCAGCAGCTTGTCCGGGGGGCTGAACACTGAAGCTTTCTTT. It yields the protein CASSLSGGLNTEAFF.